Listed below are T cell receptor beta chains from one sample, sequenced in a study of T-cell reconstitution after alpha-beta-depleted transplantation in children. TCRdb re-analysed the PCR reads in MiXCR, keeping a single row per CDR3 protein. The repertoire holds approximately 980,000 distinct CDR3 sequences, with roughly 31% as singletons. This specimen was PBMCs, mostly from graft donor cells, taken 360 days after TCRalphabeta/CD19-depleted stem cell transplant. All receptors come from a boy under two years old who had a stem cell transplant for SCID, so the T cells may come from the graft donor. Each CDR3 is given with its conserved first and last residue. The order of the fields is clone size, D gene, V gene, J gene, CDR3 protein, CDR3 DNA. D genes are given only for firm matches. The listing skips clone size in some rows; elsewhere it reads once, few, many or a size class.

>few|-|TRBV6-5|TRBJ2-7
CASSYSPYSYEQYF
TGTGCCAGCAGTTACTCCCCCTATAGCTACGAGCAGTACTTC
>-|-|TRBV6-1|TRBJ1-5
CASSSEFGGQPQHF
TGTGCCAGCAGCTCAGAGTTCGGGGGTCAGCCCCAGCATTTT
>-|-|TRBV9|TRBJ1-6
CASSVGLGSPLHF
TGTGCCAGCAGCGTAGGGCTGGGATCACCCCTCCACTTT
>once|-|TRBV6-5|TRBJ1-5
CASSYRPLALSNQPQHF
TGTGCCAGCAGTTACCGACCCCTCGCGTTGAGCAATCAGCCCCAGCATTTT
>once|-|TRBV2|TRBJ1-2
CASSGTGSYGYGYTF
TGTGCCAGCAGTGGAACAGGGAGTTACGGCTATGGCTACACCTTC
>-|TRBD2|TRBV7-6|TRBJ2-2
CASSASGTRIPGELFF
TGTGCCAGCAGCGCCTCCGGGACTAGAATACCCGGGGAGCTGTTTTTT
>-|TRBD2|TRBV7-6|TRBJ2-2
CASSRGHSGGPETGELFF
TGTGCCAGCAGCCGGGGCCATAGCGGGGGGCCGGAAACCGGGGAGCTGTTTTTT
>-|-|TRBV5-1|TRBJ2-3
CASSSRWGRPPTDTQYF
TGCGCCAGCAGCTCAAGATGGGGGCGCCCCCCCACAGATACGCAGTATTTT
>-|TRBD2|TRBV5-1|TRBJ2-3
CASSQLAGGLNTDTQYF
TGCGCCAGCAGCCAGCTGGCGGGGGGACTGAACACAGATACGCAGTATTTT
>-|-|TRBV28|TRBJ2-7
CASSFGGSTGLHEQYF
TGTGCCAGCAGTTTTGGAGGTTCCACGGGTCTCCACGAGCAGTACTTC
>-|-|TRBV29-1|TRBJ1-1
CSVRLTVWGDTEAFF
TGCAGCGTTCGCCTAACAGTGTGGGGGGACACTGAAGCTTTCTTT
>few|TRBD2|TRBV15|TRBJ2-7
CATSRDGTSGGYEQYF
TGTGCCACCAGCAGAGATGGGACTAGCGGGGGGTACGAGCAGTACTTC
>-|TRBD2|TRBV12-3/TRBV12-4|TRBJ2-1
CASTPRLAGNNEQFF
TGTGCCAGCACCCCAAGACTAGCGGGAAACAATGAGCAGTTCTTC
>few|-|TRBV12-3/TRBV12-4|TRBJ2-3
CASSYTPGQRFTSTATQYF
TGTGCCAGCAGTTACACACCGGGACAGCGTTTCACTAGCACTGCTACGCAGTATTTT
>-|-|TRBV29-1|TRBJ2-1
CSVEGPHYNEQFF
TGCAGCGTTGAAGGGCCGCACTACAATGAGCAGTTCTTC
>few|-|TRBV7-6|TRBJ2-1
CASSLAGGPSYNEQFF
TGTGCCAGCAGCTTAGCGGGCGGGCCCTCCTACAATGAGCAGTTCTTC
>-|-|TRBV20-1|TRBJ2-7
CSAFQTTPTYEQYF
TGCAGTGCTTTCCAGACTACACCGACCTACGAGCAGTACTTC
>many|TRBD2|TRBV28|TRBJ2-5
CASSYLGRGSQETQYF
TGTGCCAGCAGCTACCTGGGGCGGGGGTCGCAGGAGACCCAGTACTTC
>few|-|TRBV20-1|TRBJ2-7
CSAGGGDTSYEQYF
TGCAGTGCTGGCGGAGGAGATACCTCCTACGAGCAGTACTTC
>-|TRBD2|TRBV29-1|TRBJ2-1
CSVDKRGQNYNEQFF
TGCAGCGTTGATAAGCGGGGGCAGAACTACAATGAGCAGTTCTTC
>many|TRBD2|TRBV20-1|TRBJ2-3
CSAPTPGTRRADTQYF
TGCAGTGCCCCAACCCCCGGGACTAGGAGGGCAGATACGCAGTATTTT
>many|-|TRBV18|TRBJ2-5
CASSPGEKETQYF
TGTGCCAGCTCACCAGGGGAGAAAGAGACCCAGTACTTC
>-|-|TRBV5-1|TRBJ2-5
CASSLVATRETQYF
TGCGCCAGCAGCTTGGTCGCTACTCGAGAGACCCAGTACTTC
>-|TRBD1|TRBV6-1|TRBJ2-1
CASSEEQGFPYNEQFF
TGTGCCAGCAGTGAAGAACAGGGGTTCCCCTACAATGAGCAGTTCTTC
>-|-|TRBV7-6|TRBJ1-1
CASSLGIPGGTEAFF
TGTGCCAGCAGCTTAGGAATCCCTGGGGGCACTGAAGCTTTCTTT
>few|TRBD1|TRBV14|TRBJ2-1
CASSQDLGQGLNEQFF
TGTGCCAGCAGCCAAGACCTTGGACAGGGGCTTAATGAGCAGTTCTTC
>-|-|TRBV20-1|TRBJ2-1
CSGEFGNEQFF
TGCAGTGGAGAATTCGGCAATGAGCAGTTCTTC
>-|-|TRBV5-5|TRBJ2-2
CASSHNSRAGELFF
TGTGCCAGCAGCCATAACTCCAGGGCCGGGGAGCTGTTTTTT
>-|TRBD1|TRBV10-3|TRBJ1-1
CAISPLVTGGYTEAFF
TGTGCCATCAGTCCTTTAGTGACAGGGGGGTACACTGAAGCTTTCTTT
>few|-|TRBV11-1|TRBJ1-3
CASSLGERTRPEGNTIYF
TGTGCCAGCAGCTTAGGGGAGAGAACACGTCCCGAGGGAAACACCATATATTTT
>few|TRBD1|TRBV30|TRBJ2-5
CAWSPKETGGQETQYF
TGTGCCTGGAGTCCAAAGGAAACAGGGGGCCAAGAGACCCAGTACTTC